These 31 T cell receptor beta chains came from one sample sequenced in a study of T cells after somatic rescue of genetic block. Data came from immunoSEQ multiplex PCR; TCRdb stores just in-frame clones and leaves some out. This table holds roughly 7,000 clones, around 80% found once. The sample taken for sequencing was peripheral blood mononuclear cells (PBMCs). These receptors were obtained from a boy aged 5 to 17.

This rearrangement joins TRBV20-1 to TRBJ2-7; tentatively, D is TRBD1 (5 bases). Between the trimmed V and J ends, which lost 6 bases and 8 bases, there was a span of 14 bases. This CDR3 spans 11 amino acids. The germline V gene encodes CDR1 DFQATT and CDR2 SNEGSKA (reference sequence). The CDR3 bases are TGCAGTGCCACTCCCCAGGGAAAGCAGTACTTC. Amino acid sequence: CSATPQGKQYF.

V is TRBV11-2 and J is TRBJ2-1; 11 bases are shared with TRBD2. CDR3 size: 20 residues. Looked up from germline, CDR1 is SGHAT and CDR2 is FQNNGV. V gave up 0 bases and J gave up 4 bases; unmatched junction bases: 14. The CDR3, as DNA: TGTGCCAGCAGCTTAGATCTGGGTTGGGCTAGCGGGAGGTATTACAATGAGCAGTTCTTC. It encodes CASSLDLGWASGRYYNEQFF.

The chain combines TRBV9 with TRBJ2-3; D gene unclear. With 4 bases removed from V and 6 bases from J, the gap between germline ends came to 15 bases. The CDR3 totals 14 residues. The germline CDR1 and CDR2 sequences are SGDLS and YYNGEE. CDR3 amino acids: CASSPTARWDTQYF. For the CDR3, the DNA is TGTGCCAGCAGCCCCACAGCCAGGTGGGATACGCAGTATTTT.

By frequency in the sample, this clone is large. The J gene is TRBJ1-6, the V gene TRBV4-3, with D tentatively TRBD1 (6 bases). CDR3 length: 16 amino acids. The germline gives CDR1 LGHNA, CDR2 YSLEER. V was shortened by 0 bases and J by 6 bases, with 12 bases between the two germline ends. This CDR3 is CASSQDLGGGNSPLHF. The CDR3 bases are TGCGCCAGCAGCCAAGATTTAGGAGGGGGTAATTCACCCCTCCACTTT.

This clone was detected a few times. The chain's CDR3 is CASSVGKRATGELFF. The CDR3 coding sequence is TGTGCCAGCAGCGTTGGGAAGCGGGCCACCGGGGAGCTGTTTTTT. This sequence joins TRBV9 and TRBJ2-2, with a weak D call TRBD2 (6 bases). The V end was cut by 2 bases, the J end by 4 bases, with 12 bases between. The length of the CDR3 is 15 residues. Per the germline V gene, CDR1 is SGDLS and CDR2 is YYNGEE.

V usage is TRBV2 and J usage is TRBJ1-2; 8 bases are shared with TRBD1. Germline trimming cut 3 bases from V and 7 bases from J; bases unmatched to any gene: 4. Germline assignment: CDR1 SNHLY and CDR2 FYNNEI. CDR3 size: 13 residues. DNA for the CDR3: TGTGCCAGCAGTGAGACCGACAGGGGTGGCTACACCTTC. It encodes CASSETDRGGYTF.

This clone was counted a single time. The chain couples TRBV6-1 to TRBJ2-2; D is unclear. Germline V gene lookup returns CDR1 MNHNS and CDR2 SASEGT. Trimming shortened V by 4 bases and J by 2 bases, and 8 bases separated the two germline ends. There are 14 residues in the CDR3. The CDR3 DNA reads TGTGCCAGCAGTGGCGGCCGAAACACCGGGGAGCTGTTTTTT. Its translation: CASSGGRNTGELFF.

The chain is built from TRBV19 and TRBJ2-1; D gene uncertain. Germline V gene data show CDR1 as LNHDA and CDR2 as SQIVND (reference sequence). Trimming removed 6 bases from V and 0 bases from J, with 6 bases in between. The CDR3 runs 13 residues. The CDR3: CASSISSYNEQFF. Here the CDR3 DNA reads TGTGCCAGTAGCATTAGCTCCTACAATGAGCAGTTCTTC.

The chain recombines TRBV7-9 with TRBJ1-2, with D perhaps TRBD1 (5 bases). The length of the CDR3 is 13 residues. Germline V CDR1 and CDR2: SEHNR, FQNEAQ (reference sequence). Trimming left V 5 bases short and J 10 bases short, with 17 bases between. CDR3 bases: TGTGCCAGCAGCCTTGACGGACACATGGCCTACACCTTC. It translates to CASSLDGHMAYTF.

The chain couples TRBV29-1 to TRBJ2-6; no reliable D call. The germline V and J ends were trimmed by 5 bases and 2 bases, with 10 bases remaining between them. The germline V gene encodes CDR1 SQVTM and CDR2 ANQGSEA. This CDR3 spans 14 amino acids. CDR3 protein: CSVYEATGANVLTF. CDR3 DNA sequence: TGCAGCGTTTACGAGGCCACTGGGGCCAACGTCCTGACTTTC. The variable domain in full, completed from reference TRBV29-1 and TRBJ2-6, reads SAVISQKPSRDICQRGTSLTIQCQVDSQVTMMFWYRQQPGQSLTLIATANQGSEATYESGFVIDKFPISRPNLTFSTLTVSNMSPEDSSIYLCSVYEATGANVLTFGAGSRLTVL.

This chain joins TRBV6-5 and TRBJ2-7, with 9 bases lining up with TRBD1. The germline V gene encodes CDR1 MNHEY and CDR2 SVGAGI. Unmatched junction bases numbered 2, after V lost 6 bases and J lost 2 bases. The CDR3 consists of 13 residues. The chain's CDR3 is CASRGTGPYEQYF. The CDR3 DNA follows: TGTGCCAGCAGGGGGACAGGGCCCTACGAGCAGTACTTC.

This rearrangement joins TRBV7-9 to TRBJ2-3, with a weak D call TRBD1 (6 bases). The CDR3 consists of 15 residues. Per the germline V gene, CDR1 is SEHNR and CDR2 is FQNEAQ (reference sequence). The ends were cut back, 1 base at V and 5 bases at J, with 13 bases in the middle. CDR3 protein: CASSLGQGPRDTQYF. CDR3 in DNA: TGTGCCAGCAGCTTAGGGCAGGGGCCCAGAGATACGCAGTATTTT.

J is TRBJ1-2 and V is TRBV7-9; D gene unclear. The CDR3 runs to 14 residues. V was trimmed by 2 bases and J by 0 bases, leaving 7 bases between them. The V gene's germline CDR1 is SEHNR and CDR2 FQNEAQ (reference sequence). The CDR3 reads CASSLKGANYGYTF. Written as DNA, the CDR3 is TGTGCCAGCAGCTTAAAGGGTGCTAACTATGGCTACACCTTC.

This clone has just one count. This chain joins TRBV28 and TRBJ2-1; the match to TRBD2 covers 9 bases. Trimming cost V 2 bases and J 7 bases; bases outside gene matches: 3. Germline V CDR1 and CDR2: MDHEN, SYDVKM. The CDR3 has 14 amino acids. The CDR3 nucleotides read TGTGCCAGCAGTTTACTAACTAGCGGGAATGAGCAGTTCTTC. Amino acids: CASSLLTSGNEQFF.

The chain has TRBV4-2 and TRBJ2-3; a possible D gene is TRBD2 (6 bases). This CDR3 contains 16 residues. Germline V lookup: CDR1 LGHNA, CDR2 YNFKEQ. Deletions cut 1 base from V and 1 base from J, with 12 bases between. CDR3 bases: TGTGCCAGCAGCCAAGGGAGCCGCGGGGGCACAGATACGCAGTATTTT. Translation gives CASSQGSRGGTDTQYF.

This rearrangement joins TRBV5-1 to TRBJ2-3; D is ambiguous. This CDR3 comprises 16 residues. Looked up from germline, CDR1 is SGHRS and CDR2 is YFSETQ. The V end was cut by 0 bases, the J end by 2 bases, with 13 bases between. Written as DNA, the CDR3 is TGCGCCAGCAGCTTGGGTCCTCCCTACCTCACAGATACGCAGTATTTT. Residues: CASSLGPPYLTDTQYF.

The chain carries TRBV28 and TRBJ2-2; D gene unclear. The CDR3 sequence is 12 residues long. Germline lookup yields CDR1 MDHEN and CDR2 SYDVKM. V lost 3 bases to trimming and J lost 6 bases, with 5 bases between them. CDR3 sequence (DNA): TGTGCCAGCAGTTTCCCCCCCGGGGAGCTGTTTTTT. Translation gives CASSFPPGELFF.

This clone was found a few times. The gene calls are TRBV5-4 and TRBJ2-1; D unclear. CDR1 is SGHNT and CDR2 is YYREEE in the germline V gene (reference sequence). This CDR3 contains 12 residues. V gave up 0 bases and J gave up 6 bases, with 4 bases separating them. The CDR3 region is CASSLGVNEQFF. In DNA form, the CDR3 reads TGTGCCAGCAGCTTGGGTGTCAATGAGCAGTTCTTC.

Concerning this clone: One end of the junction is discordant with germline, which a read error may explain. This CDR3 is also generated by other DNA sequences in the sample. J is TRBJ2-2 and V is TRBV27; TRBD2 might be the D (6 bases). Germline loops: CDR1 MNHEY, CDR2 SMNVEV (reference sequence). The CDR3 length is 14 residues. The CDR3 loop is CASSGLLSTGELFF. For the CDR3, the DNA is TGTGCTAGCAGTGGACTACTAAGCACCGGGGAGCTGTTTTTT.

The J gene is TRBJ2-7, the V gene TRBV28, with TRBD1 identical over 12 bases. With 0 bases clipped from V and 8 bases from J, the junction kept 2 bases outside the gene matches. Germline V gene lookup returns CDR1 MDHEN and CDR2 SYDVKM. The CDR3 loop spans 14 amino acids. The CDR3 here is CASSLWGQGAQQYF. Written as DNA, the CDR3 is TGTGCCAGCAGTTTATGGGGACAGGGGGCGCAGCAGTACTTC.

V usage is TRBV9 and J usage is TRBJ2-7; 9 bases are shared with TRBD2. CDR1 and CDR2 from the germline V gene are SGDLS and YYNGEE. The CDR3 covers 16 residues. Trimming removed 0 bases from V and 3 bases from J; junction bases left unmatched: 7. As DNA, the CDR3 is TGTGCCAGCAGCGTAGGTCCGCTAGCGGGATTCTACGAGCAGTACTTC. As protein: CASSVGPLAGFYEQYF.

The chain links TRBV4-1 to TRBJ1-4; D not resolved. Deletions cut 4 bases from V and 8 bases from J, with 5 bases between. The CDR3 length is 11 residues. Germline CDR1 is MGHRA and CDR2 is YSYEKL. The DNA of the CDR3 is TGCGCCAGCAGCCGGGCCGAAAAACTGTTTTTT. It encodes CASSRAEKLFF.

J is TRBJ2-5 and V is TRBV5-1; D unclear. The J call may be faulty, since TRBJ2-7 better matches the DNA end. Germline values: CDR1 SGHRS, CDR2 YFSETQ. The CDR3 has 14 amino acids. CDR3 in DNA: TGCGCCAGCAGCTTACGGGCCTCCTCCTACGAGCAGTACTTC. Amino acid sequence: CASSLRASSYEQYF.

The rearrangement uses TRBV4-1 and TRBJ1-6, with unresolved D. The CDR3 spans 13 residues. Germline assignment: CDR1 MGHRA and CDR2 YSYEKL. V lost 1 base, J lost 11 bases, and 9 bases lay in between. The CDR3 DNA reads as TGCGCCAGCAGCCAAGTTGCAGGACCACCCCTCCACTTT. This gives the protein CASSQVAGPPLHF.

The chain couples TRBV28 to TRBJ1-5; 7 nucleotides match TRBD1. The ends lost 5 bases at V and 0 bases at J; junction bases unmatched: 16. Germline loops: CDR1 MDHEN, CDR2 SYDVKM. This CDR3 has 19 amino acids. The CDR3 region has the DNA TGTGCCAGCAGTCAGACAGGGCAAATCCCGAGTTATAGCAATCAGCCCCAGCATTTT. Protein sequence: CASSQTGQIPSYSNQPQHF.

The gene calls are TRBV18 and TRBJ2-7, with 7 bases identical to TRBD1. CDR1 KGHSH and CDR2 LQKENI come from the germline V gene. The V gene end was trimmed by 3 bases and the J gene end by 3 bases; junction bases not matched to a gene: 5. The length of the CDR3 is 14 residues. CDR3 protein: CASSPTTGLYEQYF. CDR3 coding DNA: TGTGCCAGCTCACCGACGACAGGGCTCTACGAGCAGTACTTC.

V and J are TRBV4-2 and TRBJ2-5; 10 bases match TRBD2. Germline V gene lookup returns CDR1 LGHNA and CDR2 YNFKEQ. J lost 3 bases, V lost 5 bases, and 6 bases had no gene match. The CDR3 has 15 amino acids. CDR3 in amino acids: CASSYTSGVEETQYF. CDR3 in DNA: TGTGCCAGCAGCTACACTAGCGGGGTAGAAGAGACCCAGTACTTC.

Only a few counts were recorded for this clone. The CDR3 DNA reads as TGCGCCAGCAGTCGACCGCAAGCTAACTATGGCTACACCTTC. This sequence encodes CASSRPQANYGYTF. The rearrangement uses TRBV23-1 and TRBJ1-2; the D is unclear. TRBV23-1 is an ORF; its function is uncertain. CDR3 length: 14 amino acids. V lost 4 bases and J 0 bases, leaving 9 bases between the germline ends.

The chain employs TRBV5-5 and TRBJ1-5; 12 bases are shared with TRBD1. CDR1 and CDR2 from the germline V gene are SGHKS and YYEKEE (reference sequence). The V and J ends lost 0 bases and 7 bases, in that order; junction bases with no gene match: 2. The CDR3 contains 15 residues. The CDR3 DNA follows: TGTGCCAGCAGCTTGGAAGGGACAGGGGGCCAGCCCCAGCATTTT. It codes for CASSLEGTGGQPQHF.

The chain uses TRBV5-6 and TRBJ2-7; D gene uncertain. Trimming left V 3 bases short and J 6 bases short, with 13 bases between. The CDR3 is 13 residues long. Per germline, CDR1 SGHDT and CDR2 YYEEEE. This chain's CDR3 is CASSYNSWGEQYF. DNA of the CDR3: TGTGCCAGCAGCTACAACTCCTGGGGCGAGCAGTACTTC.

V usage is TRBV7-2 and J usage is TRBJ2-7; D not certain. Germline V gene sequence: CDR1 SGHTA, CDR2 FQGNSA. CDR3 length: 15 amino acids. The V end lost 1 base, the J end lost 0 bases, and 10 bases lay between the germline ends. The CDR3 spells CASSLGHGFSYEQYF. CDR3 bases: TGTGCCAGCAGCTTAGGTCACGGGTTCTCCTACGAGCAGTACTTC.